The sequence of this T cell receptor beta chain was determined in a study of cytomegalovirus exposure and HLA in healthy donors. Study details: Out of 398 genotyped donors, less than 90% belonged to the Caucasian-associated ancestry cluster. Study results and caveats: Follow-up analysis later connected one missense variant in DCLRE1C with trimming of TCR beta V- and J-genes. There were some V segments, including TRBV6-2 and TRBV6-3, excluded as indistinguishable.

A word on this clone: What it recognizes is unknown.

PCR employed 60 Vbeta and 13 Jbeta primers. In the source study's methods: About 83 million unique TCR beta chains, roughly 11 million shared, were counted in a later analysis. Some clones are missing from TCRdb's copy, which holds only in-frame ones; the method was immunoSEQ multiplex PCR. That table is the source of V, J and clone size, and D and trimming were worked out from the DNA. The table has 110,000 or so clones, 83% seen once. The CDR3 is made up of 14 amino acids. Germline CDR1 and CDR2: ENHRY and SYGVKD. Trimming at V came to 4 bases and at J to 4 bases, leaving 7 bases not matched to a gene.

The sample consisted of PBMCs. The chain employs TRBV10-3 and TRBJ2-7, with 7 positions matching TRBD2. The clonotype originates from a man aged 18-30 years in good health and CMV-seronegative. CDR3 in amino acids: CAISVGPAGYEQYF. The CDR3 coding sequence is TGTGCCATCAGTGTGGGACCAGCGGGGTACGAGCAGTACTTC.